Shown below are 2 T cell receptor beta chains from a single sample sequenced in a study of OX40 agonist ivuxolimab in advanced cancers. Generated by immunoSEQ multiplex PCR, the TCRdb table keeps only in-frame clones and is missing some. Found here are 25,000 to 35,000 clones, 65% to 90% of them singletons; the top ten hold 32%. The input for sequencing was CD4+ or CD8+ T cells sorted from blood, taken in a trial of the OX40 agonist ivuxolimab. These receptors all stem from an adult with an advanced solid tumor such as melanoma, head and neck, liver or kidney cancer.

This CDR3 reads CASSFGLANYNEQFF. The CDR3 region has the DNA TGTGCCAGCAGCTTCGGACTAGCAAATTACAATGAGCAGTTCTTC. The chain carries TRBV27 and TRBJ2-1; TRBD2 matches at 8 bases. The germline gives CDR1 MNHEY, CDR2 SMNVEV (reference sequence). CDR3 size: 15 residues. Germline trimming cut 6 bases from V and 4 bases from J; bases unmatched to any gene: 8.

V usage is TRBV6-6 and J usage is TRBJ1-3; D not resolved. CDR1 and CDR2 (germline): MNHNY, SVGAGI (reference sequence). V was trimmed by 4 bases and J by 0 bases, leaving 7 bases between them. This CDR3 has 14 amino acids. CDR3 sequence reads: CASSFDSSGNTIYF. The DNA of the CDR3 is TGTGCCAGCAGTTTTGATAGCTCTGGAAACACCATATATTTT.